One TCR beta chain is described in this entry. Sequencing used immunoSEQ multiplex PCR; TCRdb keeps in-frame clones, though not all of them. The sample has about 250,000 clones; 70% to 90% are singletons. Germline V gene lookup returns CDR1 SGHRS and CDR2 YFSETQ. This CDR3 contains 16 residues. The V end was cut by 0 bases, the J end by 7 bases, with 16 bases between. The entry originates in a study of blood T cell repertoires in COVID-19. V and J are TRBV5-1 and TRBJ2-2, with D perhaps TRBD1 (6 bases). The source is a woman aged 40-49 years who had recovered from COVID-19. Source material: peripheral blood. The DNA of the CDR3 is TGCGCCAGCAGCTTGGAAGGCTTGAGGGGGAGCGGGGAGCTGTTTTTT. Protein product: CASSLEGLRGSGELFF.